Shown below are 7 T cell receptor beta chains from a single sample sequenced in a study of shared clonotypes between healthy human individuals. Method: immunoSEQ multiplex PCR; TCRdb's copy keeps in-frame clones and lacks some. This table holds some 470,000 clones, over 60% found once. Sequencing was done on a sample of PBMCs. All receptors come from a middle-aged woman in good health. Some clones in this sample may be carry-over from other donors' samples.

Details on this clone: The junction and the germline gene differ at one end; a read error may be behind it. This chain joins TRBV27 and TRBJ2-6; tentative D call: TRBD1 (6 bases). Germline V gives CDR1 MNHEY, CDR2 SMNVEV (reference sequence). This CDR3 spans 16 amino acids. The CDR3, as DNA: TGCCCTAACTCCTTTCAGGGGCCTAATAGGGCCAACGTCCTGACTTTC. Translating gives CPNSFQGPNRANVLTF.

This clone was found a few times. This chain uses TRBV2 with TRBJ2-1; 7 positions match TRBD1. Losses at the gene ends were 5 bases for V and 7 bases for J; bases not matched to a gene: 8. This CDR3 region has 14 residues. Per the germline V gene, CDR1 is SNHLY and CDR2 is FYNNEI. CDR3 bases: TGTGCCAGCAGTCTCAGGGGGACAATTAATGAGCAGTTCTTC. It is translated as CASSLRGTINEQFF.

The J gene is TRBJ2-7, the V gene TRBV29-1; tentative D call: TRBD2 (5 bases). The V end was cut by 6 bases, the J end by 0 bases, with 15 bases between. The CDR3 covers 14 residues. Per the germline V gene, CDR1 is SQVTM and CDR2 is ANQGSEA. The CDR3 DNA reads as TGCAGCGTGGGGTCCCGGGGTAGCTCCTACGAGCAGTACTTC. It codes for CSVGSRGSSYEQYF.

The CDR3 DNA reads as TGCGCCAGCAGCCAAGCCGGGACCAAGGAGACCTACGAGCAGTACTTC. It encodes CASSQAGTKETYEQYF. This chain uses TRBV4-3 with TRBJ2-7, with D tentatively TRBD1 or TRBD2 (5 bases each). Deletions cut 1 base from V and 2 bases from J, with 15 bases between. The CDR3 is 16 residues long. From germline, CDR1 is LGHNA and CDR2 YSLEER.

The V and J genes are TRBV5-4 and TRBJ2-4; D uncertain. The germline CDR1 and CDR2 sequences are SGHNT and YYREEE (reference sequence). The length of the CDR3 is 13 residues. Deletions cut 2 bases from V and 5 bases from J, with 8 bases between. CDR3 in amino acids: CASSFVGQNIQYF. CDR3 DNA: TGTGCCAGCAGCTTTGTAGGCCAAAACATTCAGTACTTC.

The CDR3 loop reads CASSGVATEAFF. The CDR3 coding sequence is TGTGCCAGCTCAGGGGTTGCCACTGAAGCTTTCTTT. The chain links TRBV6-5 to TRBJ1-1; TRBD1 is a possible D gene (6 bases). V was clipped by 8 bases and J by 4 bases, with 11 bases between them. The CDR3 is 12 amino acids. Germline CDR1 and CDR2: MNHEY and SVGAGI.

In regard to this clone: Sequence at one end of the junction differs from germline and may be a read error. The chain links TRBV5-1 to TRBJ1-3, with a possible D match to TRBD1 (6 bases). Germline CDR1 SGHRS, CDR2 YFSETQ. The CDR3 contains 17 residues. The CDR3, as DNA: TGCGCCAGCAGCCCCCTAGGGGGGCCAAGCTCTGGAAGCACCATATATTTT. Translated: CASSPLGGPSSGSTIYF.